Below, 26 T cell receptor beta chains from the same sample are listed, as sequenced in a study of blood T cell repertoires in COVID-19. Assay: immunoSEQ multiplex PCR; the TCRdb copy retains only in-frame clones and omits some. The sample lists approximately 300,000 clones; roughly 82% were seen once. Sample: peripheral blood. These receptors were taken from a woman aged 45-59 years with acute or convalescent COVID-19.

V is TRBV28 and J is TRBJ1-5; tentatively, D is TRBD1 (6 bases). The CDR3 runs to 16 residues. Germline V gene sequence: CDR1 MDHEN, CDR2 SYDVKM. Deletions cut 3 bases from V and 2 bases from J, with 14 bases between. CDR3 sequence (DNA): TGTGCCAGCAGTTTGGGGGGGGCTAGTGGCAATCAGCCCCAGCATTTT. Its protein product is CASSLGGASGNQPQHF. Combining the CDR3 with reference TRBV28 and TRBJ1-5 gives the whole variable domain DVKVTQSSRYLVKRTGEKVFLECVQDMDHENMFWYRQDPGLGLRLIYFSYDVKMKEKGDIPEGYSVSREKKERFSLILESASTNQTSMYLCASSLGGASGNQPQHFGDGTRLSIL.

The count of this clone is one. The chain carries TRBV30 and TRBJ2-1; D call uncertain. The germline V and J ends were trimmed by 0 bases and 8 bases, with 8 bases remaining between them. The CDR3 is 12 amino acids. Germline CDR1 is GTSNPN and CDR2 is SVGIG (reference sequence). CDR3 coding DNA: TGTGCCTGGAGTGTAGGAGACCATGAGCAGTTCTTC. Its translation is CAWSVGDHEQFF.

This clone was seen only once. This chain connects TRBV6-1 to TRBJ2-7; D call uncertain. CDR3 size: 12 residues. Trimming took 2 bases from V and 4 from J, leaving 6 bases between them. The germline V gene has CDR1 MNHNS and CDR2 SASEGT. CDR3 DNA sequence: TGTGCCAGCAGTGAACTCCCTTACGAGCAGTACTTC. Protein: CASSELPYEQYF.

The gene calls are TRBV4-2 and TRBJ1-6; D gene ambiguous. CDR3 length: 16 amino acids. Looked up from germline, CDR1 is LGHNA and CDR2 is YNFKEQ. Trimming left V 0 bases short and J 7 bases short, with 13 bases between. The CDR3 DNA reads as TGTGCCAGCAGCCAAGAATCTGCGGATCGAAATTCACCCCTCCACTTT. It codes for CASSQESADRNSPLHF.

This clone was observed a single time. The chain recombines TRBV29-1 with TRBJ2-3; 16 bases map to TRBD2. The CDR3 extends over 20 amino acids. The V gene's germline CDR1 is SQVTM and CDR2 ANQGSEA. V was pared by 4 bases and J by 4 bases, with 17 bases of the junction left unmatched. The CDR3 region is CSVVGTGTSGRARFADTQYF. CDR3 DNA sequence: TGCAGCGTTGTGGGAACCGGGACTAGCGGGAGGGCCAGGTTCGCAGATACGCAGTATTTT.

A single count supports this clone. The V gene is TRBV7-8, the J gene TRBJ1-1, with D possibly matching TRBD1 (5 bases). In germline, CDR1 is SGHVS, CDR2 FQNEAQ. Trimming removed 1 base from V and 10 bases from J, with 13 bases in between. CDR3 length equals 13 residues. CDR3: CASSLDFGARAFF. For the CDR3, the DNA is TGTGCCAGCAGCTTAGATTTTGGGGCTAGAGCTTTCTTT. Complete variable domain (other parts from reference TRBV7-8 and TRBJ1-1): GAGVSQSPRYKVAKRGQDVALRCDPISGHVSLFWYQQALGQGPEFLTYFQNEAQLDKSGLPSDRFFAERPEGSVSTLKIQRTQQEDSAVYLCASSLDFGARAFFGQGTRLTVV.

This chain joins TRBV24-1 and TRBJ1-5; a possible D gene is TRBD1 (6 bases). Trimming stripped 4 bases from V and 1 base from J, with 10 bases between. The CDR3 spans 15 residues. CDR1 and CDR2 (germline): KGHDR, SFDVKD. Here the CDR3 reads CATSETGLSNQPQHF. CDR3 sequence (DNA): TGTGCCACCAGTGAAACAGGGCTAAGCAATCAGCCCCAGCATTTT.

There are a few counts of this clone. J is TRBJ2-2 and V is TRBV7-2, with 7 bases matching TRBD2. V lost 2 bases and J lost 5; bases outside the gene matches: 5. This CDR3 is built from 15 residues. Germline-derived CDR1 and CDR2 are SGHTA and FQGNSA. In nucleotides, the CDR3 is TGTGCCAGCAGCTTACGGACTAGTGATACCGGGGAGCTGTTTTTT. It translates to CASSLRTSDTGELFF.

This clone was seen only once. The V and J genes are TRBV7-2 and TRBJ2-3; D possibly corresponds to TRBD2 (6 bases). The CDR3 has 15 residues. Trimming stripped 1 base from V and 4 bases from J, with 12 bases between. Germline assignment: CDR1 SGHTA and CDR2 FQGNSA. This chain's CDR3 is CASSLGLVGADTQYF. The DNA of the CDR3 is TGTGCCAGCAGCTTAGGACTAGTTGGGGCAGATACGCAGTATTTT.

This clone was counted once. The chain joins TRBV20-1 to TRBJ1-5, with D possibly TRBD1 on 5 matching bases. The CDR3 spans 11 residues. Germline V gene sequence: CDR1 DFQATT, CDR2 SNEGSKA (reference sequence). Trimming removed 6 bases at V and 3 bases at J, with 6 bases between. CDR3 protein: CSATANQPQHF. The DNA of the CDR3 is TGCAGTGCGACAGCCAATCAGCCCCAGCATTTT.

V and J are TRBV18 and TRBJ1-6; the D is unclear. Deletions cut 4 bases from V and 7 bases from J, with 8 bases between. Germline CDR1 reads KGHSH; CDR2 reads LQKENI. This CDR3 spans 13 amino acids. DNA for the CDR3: TGTGCCAGCTCACTTACAGCAAATTCACCCCTCCACTTT. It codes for CASSLTANSPLHF.

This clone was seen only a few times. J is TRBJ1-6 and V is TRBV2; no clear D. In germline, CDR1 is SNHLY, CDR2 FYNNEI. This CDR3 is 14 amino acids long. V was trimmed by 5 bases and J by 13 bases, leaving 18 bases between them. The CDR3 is CASSSRSSQRPLHF. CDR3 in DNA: TGTGCCAGCAGTTCCCGCAGCTCCCAGAGGCCCCTCCACTTT.

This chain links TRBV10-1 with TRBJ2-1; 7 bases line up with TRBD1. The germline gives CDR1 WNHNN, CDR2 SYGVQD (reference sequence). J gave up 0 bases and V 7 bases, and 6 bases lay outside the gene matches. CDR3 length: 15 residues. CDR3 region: CASKARGSSYNEQFF. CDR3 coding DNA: TGCGCCAGCAAAGCCAGGGGGAGCTCCTACAATGAGCAGTTCTTC.

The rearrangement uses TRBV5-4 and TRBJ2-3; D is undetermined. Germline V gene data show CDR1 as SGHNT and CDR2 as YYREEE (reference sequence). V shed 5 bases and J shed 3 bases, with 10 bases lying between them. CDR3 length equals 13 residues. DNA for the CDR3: TGTGCCAGCAGTGAAACTCGGACAGATACGCAGTATTTT. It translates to CASSETRTDTQYF. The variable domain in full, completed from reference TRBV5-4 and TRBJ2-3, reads ETGVTQSPTHLIKTRGQQVTLRCSSQSGHNTVSWYQQALGQGPQFIFQYYREEENGRGNFPPRFSGLQFPNYSSELNVNALELDDSALYLCASSETRTDTQYFGPGTRLTVL.

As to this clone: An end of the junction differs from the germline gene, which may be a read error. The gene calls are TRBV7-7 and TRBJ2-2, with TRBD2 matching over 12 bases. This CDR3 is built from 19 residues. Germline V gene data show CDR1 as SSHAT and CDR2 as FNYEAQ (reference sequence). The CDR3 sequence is CASSLVVGGLAGRSGELFF. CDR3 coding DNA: TGTGCTAGCAGCTTAGTAGTAGGAGGACTAGCGGGAAGATCCGGGGAGCTGTTTTTT.

In nucleotides, the CDR3 is TGTGCCAGTAGTATAAGGACTAGCGGGAGGGCGCTCACCTACGAGCAGTACTTC. Residues: CASSIRTSGRALTYEQYF. The chain carries TRBV19 and TRBJ2-7; TRBD2 aligns across 15 bases. The germline CDR1 and CDR2 sequences are LNHDA and SQIVND (reference sequence). The CDR3 is 18 amino acids. V lost 2 bases, J lost 2 bases, and 7 bases stayed unmatched.

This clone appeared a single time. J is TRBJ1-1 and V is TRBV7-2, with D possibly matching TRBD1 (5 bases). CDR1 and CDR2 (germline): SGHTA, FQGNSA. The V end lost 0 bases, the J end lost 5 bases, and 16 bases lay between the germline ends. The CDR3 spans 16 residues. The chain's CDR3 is CASSLAGPGGGTEAFF. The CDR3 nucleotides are TGTGCCAGCAGCTTAGCGGGACCGGGGGGTGGGACTGAAGCTTTCTTT.

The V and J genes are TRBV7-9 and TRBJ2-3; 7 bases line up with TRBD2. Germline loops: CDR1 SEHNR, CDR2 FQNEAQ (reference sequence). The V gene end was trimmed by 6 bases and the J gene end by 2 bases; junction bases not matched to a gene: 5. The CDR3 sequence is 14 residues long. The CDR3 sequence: CASRLAAVTDTQYF. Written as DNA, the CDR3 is TGTGCCAGCAGGCTAGCGGCCGTCACAGATACGCAGTATTTT.

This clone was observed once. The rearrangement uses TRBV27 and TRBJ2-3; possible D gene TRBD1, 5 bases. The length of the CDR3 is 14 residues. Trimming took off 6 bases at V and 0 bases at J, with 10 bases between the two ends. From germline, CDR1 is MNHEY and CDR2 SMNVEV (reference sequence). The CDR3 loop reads CASRIQVSTDTQYF. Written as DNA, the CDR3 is TGTGCCAGCAGAATACAGGTTAGCACAGATACGCAGTATTTT.

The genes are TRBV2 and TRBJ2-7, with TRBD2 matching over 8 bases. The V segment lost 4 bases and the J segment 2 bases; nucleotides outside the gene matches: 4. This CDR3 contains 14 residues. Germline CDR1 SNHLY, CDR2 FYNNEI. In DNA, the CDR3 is TGTGCCAGCAGTGCGGGGGGGAGACCCTACGAGCAGTACTTC. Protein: CASSAGGRPYEQYF.

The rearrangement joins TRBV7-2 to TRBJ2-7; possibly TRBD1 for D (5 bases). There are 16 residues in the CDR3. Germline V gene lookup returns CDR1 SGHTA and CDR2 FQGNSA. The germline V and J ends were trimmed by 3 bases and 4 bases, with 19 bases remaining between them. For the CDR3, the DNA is TGTGCCAGCAGCTTGCCAGGACACCCGAAGAAATACGAGCAGTACTTC. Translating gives CASSLPGHPKKYEQYF.

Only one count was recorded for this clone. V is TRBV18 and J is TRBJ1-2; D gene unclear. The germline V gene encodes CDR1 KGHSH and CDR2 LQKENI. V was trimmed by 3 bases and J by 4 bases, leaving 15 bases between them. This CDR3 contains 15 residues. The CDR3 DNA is TGTGCCAGCTCACCTACCAACAGAGTTTCCTATGGCTACACCTTC. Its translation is CASSPTNRVSYGYTF.

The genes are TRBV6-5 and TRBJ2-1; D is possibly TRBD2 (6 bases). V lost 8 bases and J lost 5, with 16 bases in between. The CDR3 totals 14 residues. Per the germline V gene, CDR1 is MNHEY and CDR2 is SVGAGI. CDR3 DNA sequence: TGTGCCAGCCTCCCGGCGGGGAGTAACAATGAGCAGTTCTTC. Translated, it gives CASLPAGSNNEQFF.

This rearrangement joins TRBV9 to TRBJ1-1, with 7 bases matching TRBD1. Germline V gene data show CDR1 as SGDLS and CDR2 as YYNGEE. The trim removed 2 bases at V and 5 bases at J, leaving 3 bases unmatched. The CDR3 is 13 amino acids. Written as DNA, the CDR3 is TGTGCCAGCAGCGTCACAGGGGTGACTGAAGCTTTCTTT. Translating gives CASSVTGVTEAFF.

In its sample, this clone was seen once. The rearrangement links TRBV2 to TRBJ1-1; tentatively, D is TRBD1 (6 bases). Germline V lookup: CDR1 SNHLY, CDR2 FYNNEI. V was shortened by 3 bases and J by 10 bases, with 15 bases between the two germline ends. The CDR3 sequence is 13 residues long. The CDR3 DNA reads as TGTGCCAGCAGTGAGTACGTAAGGGGGAGAGCTTTCTTT. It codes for CASSEYVRGRAFF.

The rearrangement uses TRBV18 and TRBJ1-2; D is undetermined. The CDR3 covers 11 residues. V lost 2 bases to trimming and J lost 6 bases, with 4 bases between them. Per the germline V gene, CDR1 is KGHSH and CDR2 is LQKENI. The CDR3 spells CASSPGHGYTF. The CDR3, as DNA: TGTGCCAGCTCACCAGGGCATGGCTACACCTTC.